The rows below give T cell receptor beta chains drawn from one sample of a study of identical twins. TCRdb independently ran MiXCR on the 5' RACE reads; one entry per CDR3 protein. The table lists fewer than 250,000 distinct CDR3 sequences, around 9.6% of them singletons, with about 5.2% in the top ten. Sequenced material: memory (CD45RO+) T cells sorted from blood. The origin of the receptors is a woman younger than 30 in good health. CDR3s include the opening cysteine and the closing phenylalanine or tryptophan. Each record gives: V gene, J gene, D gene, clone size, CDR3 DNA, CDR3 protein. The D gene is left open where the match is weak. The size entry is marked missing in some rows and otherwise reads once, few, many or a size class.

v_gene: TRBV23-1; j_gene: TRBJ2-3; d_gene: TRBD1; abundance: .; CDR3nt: TGCGCCAGCAGTCCCACAGGGGGCTATACGCAGTATTTT; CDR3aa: CASSPTGGYTQYF
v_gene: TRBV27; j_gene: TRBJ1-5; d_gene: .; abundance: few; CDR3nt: TGTGCCAGCAGTTTATCTTCCCTCTGGCCCCAGCATTTT; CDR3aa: CASSLSSLWPQHF
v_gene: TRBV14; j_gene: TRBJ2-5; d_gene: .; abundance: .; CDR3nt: TGTGCCAGCACTCTTGGAGGGGGTCGTGAGACCCAGTACTTC; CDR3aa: CASTLGGGRETQYF
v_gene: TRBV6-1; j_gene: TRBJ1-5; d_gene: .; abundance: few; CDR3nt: TGTGCCAGCAGTGAACTTTGGCAGGTTAATCAGCCCCAGCATTTT; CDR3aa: CASSELWQVNQPQHF
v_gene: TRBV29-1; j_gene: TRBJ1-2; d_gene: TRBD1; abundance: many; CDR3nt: TGCAGCGCCGAGGGGGGACAGGCCCACTACACCTTC; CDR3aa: CSAEGGQAHYTF
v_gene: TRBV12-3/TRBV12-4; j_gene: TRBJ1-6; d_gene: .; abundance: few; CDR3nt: TGTGCCAGCAGTTTCCAGGGAGGTAATTCACCCCTCCACTTT; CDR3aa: CASSFQGGNSPLHF
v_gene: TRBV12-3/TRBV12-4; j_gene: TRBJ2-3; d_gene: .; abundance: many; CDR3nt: TGTGCCAGCAGCACCGGGGGAGGTAGGACAGATACGCAGTATTTT; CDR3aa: CASSTGGGRTDTQYF
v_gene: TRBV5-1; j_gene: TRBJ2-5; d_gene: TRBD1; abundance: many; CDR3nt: TGCGCCAGCAGCTTTCATACCGGGACAGAGAAAGAGACCCAGTACTTC; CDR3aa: CASSFHTGTEKETQYF
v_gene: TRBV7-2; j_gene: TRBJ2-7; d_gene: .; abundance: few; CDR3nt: TGTGCCAGCAGCTTGAACCGCCTAATCCCCCACGAGCAGTACTTC; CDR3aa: CASSLNRLIPHEQYF
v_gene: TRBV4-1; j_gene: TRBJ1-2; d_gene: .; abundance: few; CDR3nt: TGCGCCAGCAGCCAAGTCGGTCCAGCAAACTATGGCTACACCTTC; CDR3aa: CASSQVGPANYGYTF
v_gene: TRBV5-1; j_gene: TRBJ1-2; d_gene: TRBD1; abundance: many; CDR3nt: TGCGCCAGCAGCCCGCCGGGACAGGGCATGGGCTACACCTTC; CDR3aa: CASSPPGQGMGYTF
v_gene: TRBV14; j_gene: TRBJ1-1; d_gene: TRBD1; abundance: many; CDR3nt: TGTGCCAGCAGCCTCTATAAAGGGGGCCGGGCTGAAGCTTTCTTT; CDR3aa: CASSLYKGGRAEAFF
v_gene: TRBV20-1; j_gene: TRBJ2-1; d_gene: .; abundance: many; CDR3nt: TGCAGTGCCCCAAAGGGAGAGTTCTCCTACAATGAGCAGTTCTTC; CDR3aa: CSAPKGEFSYNEQFF
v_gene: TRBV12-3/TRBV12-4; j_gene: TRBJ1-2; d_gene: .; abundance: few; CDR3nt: TGTGCCAGCAGTGACAGTATCTATGGCTACACCTTC; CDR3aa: CASSDSIYGYTF
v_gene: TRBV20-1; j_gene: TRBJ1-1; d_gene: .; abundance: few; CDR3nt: TGCAGTGCTTTCCGCTCTTTGGGAGGGAACACTGAAGCTTTCTTT; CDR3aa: CSAFRSLGGNTEAFF
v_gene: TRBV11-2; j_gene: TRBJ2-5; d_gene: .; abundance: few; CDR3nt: TGTGCCAGCAGCTTAGCGGCACCCTCGAGGGCCGAGACCCAGTACTTC; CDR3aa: CASSLAAPSRAETQYF
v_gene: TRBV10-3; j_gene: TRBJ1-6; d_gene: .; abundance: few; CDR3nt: TGTGCCATCAGTGCTCGTTTCAATTCACCCCTCCACTTT; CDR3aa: CAISARFNSPLHF
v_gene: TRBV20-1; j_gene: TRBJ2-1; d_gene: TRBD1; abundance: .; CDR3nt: TGCAGTGCAAACCGGGACAGGGGTAATGAGCAGTTCTTC; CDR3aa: CSANRDRGNEQFF
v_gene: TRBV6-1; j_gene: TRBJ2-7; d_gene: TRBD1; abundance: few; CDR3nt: TGTGCCAGCATCAGGACAGGGGGCAGCTCCTACGAGCAGTACTTC; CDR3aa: CASIRTGGSSYEQYF
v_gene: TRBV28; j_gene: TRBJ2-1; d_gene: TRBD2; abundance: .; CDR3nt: TGTGCCAGCAGTTTATACGGCGGGAGTCGTCTCCCCGAGCAGTTCTTC; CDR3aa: CASSLYGGSRLPEQFF
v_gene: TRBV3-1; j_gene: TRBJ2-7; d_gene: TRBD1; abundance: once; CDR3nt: TGTGCCAGCAGCCAGGAGTTCCTTTTGACAGGGGGCTACGAGCAGTACTTC; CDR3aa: CASSQEFLLTGGYEQYF
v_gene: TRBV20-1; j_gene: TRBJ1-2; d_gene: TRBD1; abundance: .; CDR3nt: TGCAGTGCCAGCGCCGGATCCGGGACAGTCGAAGTCAACACCTTC; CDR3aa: CSASAGSGTVEVNTF
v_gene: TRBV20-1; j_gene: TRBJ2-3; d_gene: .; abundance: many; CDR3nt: TGCAGTGCCGGTCCTTCCGGGGCAGATACGCAGTATTTT; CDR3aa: CSAGPSGADTQYF
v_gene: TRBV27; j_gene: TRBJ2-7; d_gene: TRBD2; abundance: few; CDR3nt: TGTGCCAGCAGTTTAAGCTCCGGGGGGAACTACGAGCAGTACTTC; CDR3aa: CASSLSSGGNYEQYF
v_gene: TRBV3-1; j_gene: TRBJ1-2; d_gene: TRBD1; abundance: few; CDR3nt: TGTGCCAGCAGCCTTACCGACAGGGTCTATGGCTACACCTTC; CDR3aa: CASSLTDRVYGYTF
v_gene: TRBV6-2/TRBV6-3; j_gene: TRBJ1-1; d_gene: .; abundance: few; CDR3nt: TGTGCCAGCATTGACCGGGCGACAGTGAACACTGAAGCTTTCTTT; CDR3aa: CASIDRATVNTEAFF
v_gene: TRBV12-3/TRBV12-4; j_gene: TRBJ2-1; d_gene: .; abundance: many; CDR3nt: TGTGCCACCCGGCGGTCCATGAACTACAATGAGCAGTTCTTC; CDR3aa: CATRRSMNYNEQFF
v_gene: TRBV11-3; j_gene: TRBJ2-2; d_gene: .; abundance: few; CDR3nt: TGTGCCAGCAGCTTAGGCGGGTCGAGCGGGGAGCTGTTTTTT; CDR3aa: CASSLGGSSGELFF
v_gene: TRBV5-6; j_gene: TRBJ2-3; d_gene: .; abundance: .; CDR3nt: TGTGCCAGCAGCTTGCAGAGGATTTACACAGATACGCAGTATTTT; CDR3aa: CASSLQRIYTDTQYF